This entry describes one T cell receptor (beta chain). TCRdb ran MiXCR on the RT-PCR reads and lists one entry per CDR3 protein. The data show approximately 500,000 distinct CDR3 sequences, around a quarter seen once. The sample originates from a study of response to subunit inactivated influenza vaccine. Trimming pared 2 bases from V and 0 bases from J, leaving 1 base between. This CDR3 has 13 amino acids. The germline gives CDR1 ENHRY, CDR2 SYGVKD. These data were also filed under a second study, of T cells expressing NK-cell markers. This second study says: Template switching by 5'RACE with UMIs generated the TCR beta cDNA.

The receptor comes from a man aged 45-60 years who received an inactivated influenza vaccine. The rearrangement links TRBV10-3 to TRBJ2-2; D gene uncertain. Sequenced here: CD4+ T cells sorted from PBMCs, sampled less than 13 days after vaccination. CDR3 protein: CAISEPNTGELFF. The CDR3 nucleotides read TGTGCCATCAGTGAGCCGAACACCGGGGAGCTGTTTTTT.